This is a list of T cell receptor beta chains from one sample in a study of cytomegalovirus exposure and HLA in healthy donors. Sequencing was performed with immunoSEQ multiplex PCR; in TCRdb, only in-frame clones are kept and a portion is missing. Of about 94,000 clones in the sample, 81% were seen once. The sample taken for sequencing was PBMCs. These receptors were collected from a human donor in good health. The CDR3 runs from the conserved cysteine through the conserved F or W.

TRBJ1-2 | TRBV19 | CASSIRTGGYGYTF
TRBJ2-3 | TRBV7-8 | CASSFPSGGGTDTQYF
TRBJ1-6 | TRBV6-5 | CASSYRQERSPLHF
TRBJ2-7 | TRBV2 | CASRGLAGGLEQYF
TRBJ2-1 | TRBV6-5 | CASSYPRGEQFF
TRBJ1-1 | TRBV6-4 | CASSDLPGTEAFF
TRBJ2-2 | TRBV7-9 | CASSKAWSSGELFF
TRBJ2-7 | TRBV28 | CASIPEAEGQGEAYEQYF
TRBJ2-7 | TRBV30 | CAWRGRAEGEQYF
TRBJ2-7 | TRBV5-1 | CASSFTGLGIYEQYF
TRBJ1-5 | TRBV6-6 | CASSYESNQPQHF
TRBJ1-2 | TRBV9 | CASSPRDRGGNYGYTF
TRBJ2-7 | TRBV12-5 | CASGSLRDSSYEQYF
TRBJ1-6 | TRBV21-1 | CASSTNWGTGHSSYNSPLHF
TRBJ1-2 | TRBV7-8 | CASSYRDGGGYTF
TRBJ2-7 | TRBV14 | CASSQETSGVYEQYF
TRBJ2-4 | TRBV6-6 | CASSFRQGAKNIQYF
TRBJ2-7 | TRBV4-3 | CASSRAGTGDYEQYF
TRBJ1-2 | TRBV9 | CASSTGQGERGYTF
TRBJ1-2 | TRBV6-1 | CASSESRGRIDGYTF
. | TRBV9 | CASSVGGPTFYEQYF
TRBJ1-2 | TRBV27 | CASSSIWQGSGYTF
TRBJ2-1 | TRBV14 | CASKPLAASYNEQFF
TRBJ2-2 | TRBV19 | CASSARRRQGGAGELFF
TRBJ2-1 | TRBV5-1 | CASRAPGLADNEQFF
TRBJ1-2 | TRBV9 | CASSVGQAGIFGYTF
TRBJ1-1 | TRBV5-6 | CASSPRTAMNTEAFF
TRBJ1-4 | TRBV14 | CASSQERATNEKLFF
TRBJ1-2 | TRBV4-1 | CASSLDRGPQYGYTF
TRBJ2-5 | TRBV6-1 | CASRGLAGLETQYF
TRBJ2-2 | TRBV29-1 | CSVEDVTRSTGELFF
. | TRBV6-6 | CASSHRDWDYEQYF
TRBJ2-6 | TRBV9 | CASSPGGRQGDTGANVLTF
TRBJ2-3 | TRBV5-4 | CASSLGQGATDTQYF
TRBJ1-5 | TRBV30 | CAVRDRQVPNQPQHF
TRBJ1-3 | TRBV6-5 | CASGLISGNTIYF
TRBJ2-1 | TRBV9 | CASESGFYEQFF
TRBJ2-2 | TRBV6-1 | CASTNGWGGGELFF
TRBJ2-1 | TRBV7-2 | CASSYYNEQFF
TRBJ2-7 | TRBV7-2 | CASSSRVTSYEQYF
TRBJ2-5 | TRBV9 | CASSPADYQETQYF
TRBJ2-1 | TRBV5-1 | CASSSSGQSYNEQFF
TRBJ2-1 | TRBV7-2 | CASRNRGLVQFF
TRBJ2-2 | TRBV5-1 | CASSLAGQTGELFF
TRBJ1-2 | TRBV5-1 | CASSLDVAGKGSYTF
TRBJ2-5 | TRBV29-1 | CSVEDPSRGETQYF
TRBJ1-4 | TRBV5-5 | CASSSPGATNEKLFF
TRBJ1-4 | TRBV29-1 | CSVEDLEKLFF
TRBJ2-2 | TRBV6-5 | CASSFRGVPRGELFF
TRBJ1-2 | TRBV4-3 | CASSGGGNYGYTF
TRBJ1-2 | TRBV5-1 | CASSLGGVDGYTF
TRBJ2-1 | TRBV4-3 | CASSRTGGPPNEQFF